A single sample gave rise to the 12 T cell receptor beta chains below, sequenced in a study of read filtering for tumor transcriptome and immune sequencing (TCRdb year 2020). The data were produced on an Illumina HiSeq 4000. Starting from approximately 400 ng RNA, TCR libraries were constructed with the Immunoverse kit using molecular barcoded adaptors that cover the alpha/delta and beta/gamma chains. The public reads were reanalyzed by TCRdb: fastp trimming at Q25, MiXCR alignment, in-frame beta chains only. Rows merge per CDR3 protein into single entries with the most common DNA and genes. Present in this sample are approximately 40,000 distinct CDR3 sequences, approximately 14% of which were seen just once. Jointly, the top ten make up 25% to 30% of the sample. Sequenced input: a population of CD138-negative cells sorted from bone marrow. This specimen's cell subset or site label, interpreted: bone marrow mononuclear cells depleted of CD138+ plasma/myeloma cells by negative magnetic selection. The receptors derive from a donor over 35 with multiple myeloma.

This clonotype was detected many times. The genes are TRBV6-2 or TRBV6-3 and TRBJ2-1; TRBD2 might be the D (5 bases). Deletions cut 6 bases from V and 5 bases from J, with 17 bases between. The CDR3 extends over 15 amino acids. CDR1 and CDR2 (germline): MNHEY, SVGEGT. The CDR3 DNA reads TGTGCCAGCAGCAATCTTCAAAGGAGGAACAATGAGCAGTTCTTC. Encoded protein: CASSNLQRRNNEQFF.

This clonotype was found many times. The genes are TRBV5-1 and TRBJ2-3; perhaps D is TRBD1 or TRBD2 (6 bases each). CDR1 and CDR2 from the germline V gene are SGHRS and YFSETQ. The CDR3 runs 15 residues. Trimming left V 2 bases short and J 1 base short, with 11 bases between. Here the CDR3 DNA reads TGCGCCAGCAGCTTAGGGGGGCTGGGCACAGATACGCAGTATTTT. It is translated as CASSLGGLGTDTQYF.

At least ten counts were recorded for this clonotype. The chain combines TRBV29-1 with TRBJ2-2, with 14 positions matching TRBD2. The CDR3 has 16 residues. The V and J ends lost 7 bases and 4 bases, in that order; junction bases with no gene match: 8. CDR1 and CDR2 (germline): SQVTM, ANQGSEA. In DNA, the CDR3 is TGCAGCGCCCAAGGGACTAGCGGGAGTTCCACCGGGGAGCTGTTTTTT. Translating gives CSAQGTSGSSTGELFF.

Ten or more counts support this clonotype. J is TRBJ2-1 and V is TRBV29-1; D remains unclear. Germline V gene lookup returns CDR1 SQVTM and CDR2 ANQGSEA. Trimming took off 6 bases at V and 15 bases at J, with 15 bases between the two ends. The CDR3 length is 10 residues. The CDR3 nucleotides are TGCAGCGTCCTCCAGACATATCGGTTCTTC. As protein: CSVLQTYRFF.

This clonotype was picked up many times. This rearrangement joins TRBV12-3 or TRBV12-4 to TRBJ2-7, with TRBD1 matching over 11 bases. This CDR3 is 15 amino acids long. With 4 bases clipped from V and 6 bases from J, the junction kept 8 bases outside the gene matches. The CDR3 nucleotides are TGTGCCAGCAGTTCCATAGGACAGGGGGCCCCCGAGCAGTACTTC. This codes for CASSSIGQGAPEQYF.

This clonotype came up many times. This rearrangement joins TRBV5-1 to TRBJ2-1; D unclear. V lost 1 base to trimming and J lost 0 bases, with 11 bases between them. The CDR3 sequence is 16 residues long. CDR1 and CDR2 (germline): SGHRS, YFSETQ. The CDR3 sequence is CASSLQALSSYNEQFF. The CDR3 coding sequence is TGCGCCAGCAGCTTGCAGGCCCTGAGCTCCTACAATGAGCAGTTCTTC.

This clonotype was seen many times. V is TRBV6-1 and J is TRBJ2-5, with D unresolved. CDR1 is MNHNS and CDR2 is SASEGT in the germline V gene. V lost 2 bases to trimming and J lost 6 bases, with 10 bases between them. This CDR3 is 13 amino acids long. The CDR3 DNA sequence: TGTGCCAGCAGTGAAACCCTAAGACAGACCCAGTACTTC. Its protein is CASSETLRQTQYF.

This clonotype has at least ten counts. The chain has TRBV5-1 and TRBJ2-7; TRBD1 matches 7 bases. Looked up from germline, CDR1 is SGHRS and CDR2 is YFSETQ. V trimming: 3 bases; J trimming: 2 bases; junction bases outside the gene matches: 2. The CDR3 consists of 13 residues. CDR3 protein: CASSSGTAYEQYF. In nucleotides, the CDR3 is TGCGCCAGCAGCTCGGGGACAGCCTACGAGCAGTACTTC.

This clonotype was seen ten or more times. In nucleotides, the CDR3 is TGCGCCAGCAGTAGGGGAATCTACGAGCAGTACTTC. It encodes CASSRGIYEQYF. The chain carries TRBV5-1 and TRBJ2-7, with D perhaps matching TRBD1 (5 bases). CDR3 length: 12 amino acids. V lost 5 bases to trimming and J lost 3 bases, with 9 bases between them. CDR1 and CDR2 from the germline V gene are SGHRS and YFSETQ.

At least ten counts were recorded for this clonotype. V usage is TRBV20-1 and J usage is TRBJ2-7, with TRBD2 matching 7 bases. Trimming removed 3 bases from V and 2 bases from J; junction bases left unmatched: 4. This CDR3 region has 13 residues. Germline CDR1 reads DFQATT; CDR2 reads SNEGSKA (reference sequence). CDR3 amino acids: CSASGGGPYEQYF. The CDR3 nucleotides are TGCAGTGCTAGCGGCGGGGGACCCTACGAGCAGTACTTC.

This clonotype was picked up many times. The gene calls are TRBV7-9 and TRBJ1-5, with 7 bases lining up with TRBD1. Germline-derived CDR1 and CDR2 are SEHNR and FQNEAQ (reference sequence). The CDR3 extends over 13 amino acids. Trimming cost V 2 bases and J 5 bases; bases outside gene matches: 0. The DNA for the CDR3 is TGTGCCAGCAGCTTAACAGGGGATCAGCCCCAGCATTTT. Translation: CASSLTGDQPQHF. The full variable domain, with the rest looked up from reference TRBV7-9 and TRBJ1-5, is DTGVSQNPRHKITKRGQNVTFRCDPISEHNRLYWYRQTLGQGPEFLTYFQNEAQLEKSRLLSDRFSAERPKGSFSTLEIQRTEQGDSAMYLCASSLTGDQPQHFGDGTRLSIL.

The sample holds many counts of this clonotype. This chain uses TRBV9 with TRBJ2-7; D gene ambiguous. Germline V CDR1 and CDR2: SGDLS, YYNGEE. CDR3 length: 13 residues. V lost 0 bases to trimming and J lost 3 bases, with 7 bases between them. The CDR3 region has the DNA TGTGCCAGCAGCGTAGCCCCCAGCTACGAGCAGTACTTC. Translation: CASSVAPSYEQYF.